This TCR beta chain is drawn from a study of T cell changes during pregnancy in multiple sclerosis. The method was immunoSEQ multiplex PCR; TCRdb's version includes in-frame clones alone and lacks a portion of them. The table records tens of thousands of clones, over 80% of them present only once. CDR3 length: 16 residues. V was pared by 3 bases and J by 0 bases, with 14 bases between. The germline gives CDR1 KGHSH, CDR2 LQKENI. The receptor comes from a female donor with multiple sclerosis, enrolled in a pregnancy study. The sequencing here drew on CD4+ T cells from peripheral blood mononuclear cells, taken after pregnancy. The chain combines TRBV18 with TRBJ1-1, with no clear D. CDR3 coding DNA: TGTGCCAGCTCACCCGTTGAGGTTCGGATGAACACTGAAGCTTTCTTT. Its protein is CASSPVEVRMNTEAFF.